Listed below are T cell receptor beta chains from one sample, sequenced in a study of vaccination and CD4 T cells after COVID-19. TCRdb called the PCR reads again in MiXCR, with one record for every CDR3 protein. The sample has around 11,000 distinct CDR3 sequences; 20% to 30% are singletons. Their target antigens are unknown. Sequencing used CD4+ T cells from blood, cultured in vitro, obtained before SARS-CoV-2 vaccination. The source is a human donor who received a COVID-19 vaccine. CDR3s include the opening cysteine and the closing phenylalanine or tryptophan. The D gene is left open where the match is weak.

>TRBD2|TRBJ2-7|TRBV20-1
CSARKGLASYEQYF
>.|TRBJ1-6|TRBV18
CASSPEAQGSPLHF
>TRBD1|TRBJ2-5|TRBV19
CASSSRQGVGETQYF
>.|TRBJ1-5|TRBV6-1
CASTPWGAGGREARHF
>.|TRBJ1-2|TRBV10-3
CAISEHESGTYTF
>.|TRBJ2-3|TRBV11-2
CASSLTRTTDTQYF
>.|TRBJ2-4|TRBV20-1
CSARDGLAKNIQYF
>.|TRBJ1-5|TRBV30
CAWGKDSNQPQHF
>TRBD1|TRBJ2-4|TRBV6-1
CASSGQGIAKNIQYF
>TRBD2|TRBJ2-1|TRBV20-1
CSASRLAGGLGYNEQFF
>TRBD1|TRBJ2-7|TRBV20-1
CSASPTGGEQYF
>.|TRBJ1-5|TRBV24-1
CATSVGSQPQHF
>.|TRBJ2-2|TRBV7-9
CASSLEFGITTPELFF
>TRBD1|TRBJ1-6|TRBV11-3
CASSLEGTENSPLHF
>.|TRBJ1-5|TRBV30
CAWSVGRVSNQPQHF
>TRBD1|TRBJ1-2|TRBV19
CASSIAGTGVYGYTF
>.|TRBJ1-1|TRBV7-6
CASSSGGGVNTEAFF
>.|TRBJ1-5|TRBV20-1
CSASRGRSNQPQHF
>TRBD2|TRBJ2-3|TRBV30
CAWSKASGLTDTQYF
>TRBD1|TRBJ2-3|TRBV12-3/TRBV12-4
CASSPDRGGITVKTRVSSDTQYF
>.|TRBJ2-7|TRBV6-5
CASSYRGRSSYEQYF
>.|TRBJ2-5|TRBV2
CASSPMETQYF
>TRBD2|TRBJ2-5|TRBV12-3/TRBV12-4
CASSRSGGQTQYF
>TRBD2|TRBJ2-5|TRBV20-1
CSVATSGGAETQYF
>TRBD1|TRBJ1-4|TRBV28
CASSPSGTGGRTNEKLFF
>TRBD2|TRBJ2-5|TRBV30
CAWSPPRRASGNQETQYF
>TRBD1|TRBJ2-5|TRBV28
CASSTPQGAIETQYF
>TRBD1|TRBJ1-1|TRBV5-1
CASRGQVATEAFF
>.|TRBJ1-2|TRBV2
CASNEERGDGYTF
>TRBD2|TRBJ2-3|TRBV7-2
CASSLGGTSGTSTDTQYF
>.|TRBJ2-1|TRBV11-3
CASSLEIGRVKGDEQFF
>.|TRBJ2-5|TRBV20-1
CSARPPGAKQETQYF
>TRBD1|TRBJ1-2|TRBV4-2
CASSQVGTGEGYGYTF
>.|TRBJ1-1|TRBV19
CASSIRVGPNTEAFF
>TRBD1|TRBJ2-7|TRBV18
CASSTDRVYEQYF
>.|TRBJ1-2|TRBV6-5
CASSYSGEPGIGYTF
>.|TRBJ1-6|TRBV21-1
CASSKVGSYREVSSYNSPLHF
>TRBD2|TRBJ2-1|TRBV6-2/TRBV6-3
CASRTTSGESYNEQFF
>.|TRBJ1-3|TRBV20-1
CSASSISGNTIYF
>.|TRBJ2-7|TRBV7-9
CASSLGAGQYF
>.|TRBJ2-3|TRBV20-1
CSARDVESTDTQYF
>TRBD2|TRBJ2-5|TRBV27
CASSSGGWETQYF
>.|TRBJ2-6|TRBV27
CASSTTISGANVLTF
>.|TRBJ2-5|TRBV6-1
CASSSEGTQYF
>.|TRBJ2-3|TRBV5-1
CASSLDQRGFTDTQYF
>.|TRBJ2-7|TRBV11-3
CASSLRRSSYEQYF
>.|TRBJ2-4|TRBV5-1
CASSLEGRADIQYF
>TRBD2|TRBJ2-1|TRBV20-1
CSASLILTSGGVEGYNEQFF
>TRBD2|TRBJ2-3|TRBV6-1
CASRGLALSTDTQYF
>.|TRBJ2-1|TRBV7-2
CASSLAQTDYNEQFF
>TRBD1|TRBJ1-6|TRBV6-1
CASRERQGGNSPLHF
>.|TRBJ2-5|TRBV2
CASGPETQYF
>.|TRBJ2-7|TRBV6-2/TRBV6-3
CASSSPRDTTYEQYF
>.|TRBJ1-1|TRBV5-1
CASSLRQENTEAFF
>.|TRBJ2-2|TRBV12-3/TRBV12-4
CASSLGVNTGELFF
>TRBD2|TRBJ2-2|TRBV30
CAWSRFGGDFSNTGELFF
>.|TRBJ2-3|TRBV20-1
CSATRLRDTQYF
>.|TRBJ1-2|TRBV12-3/TRBV12-4
CASSLGGRPYGYTF
>.|TRBJ1-2|TRBV21-1
CASSKEDGGLHYDYTF
>.|TRBJ1-5|TRBV6-1
CASSPRTASSNQPQHF